This T cell receptor (beta chain) is from a study of T and B cells in COVID-19 patients. Study-wide background: Of 20 to 25 active-infection patients, approximately 18 carried comorbidities linked to unfavorable COVID-19 outcome.

Blood genomic DNA input for TRB amplification was 250-500 ng. The V end lost 7 bases, the J end lost 7 bases, and 14 bases lay between the germline ends. The CDR3 runs 14 residues. CDR1 and CDR2 from the germline V gene are MNHNS and SASEGT. This clonotype was detected a few times. Multiplex PCR with BIOMED2 TRB-A/B primer pools amplified TRB rearrangements. Via MiXCR, TCRdb re-called the multiplex PCR reads, giving one row per CDR3 protein. Altogether 20,000 to 30,000 distinct CDR3 sequences are present, over 25% being singletons, with the ten largest covering 1.7%. The chain combines TRBV6-1 with TRBJ1-6; D remains unclear. The sequencing input was blood. This sequence originates from a human donor who had recovered from COVID-19. The chain's CDR3 is CASIGVGGNSPLHF. The CDR3 nucleotides read TGTGCCAGCATCGGTGTAGGCGGGAATTCACCCCTCCACTTT.